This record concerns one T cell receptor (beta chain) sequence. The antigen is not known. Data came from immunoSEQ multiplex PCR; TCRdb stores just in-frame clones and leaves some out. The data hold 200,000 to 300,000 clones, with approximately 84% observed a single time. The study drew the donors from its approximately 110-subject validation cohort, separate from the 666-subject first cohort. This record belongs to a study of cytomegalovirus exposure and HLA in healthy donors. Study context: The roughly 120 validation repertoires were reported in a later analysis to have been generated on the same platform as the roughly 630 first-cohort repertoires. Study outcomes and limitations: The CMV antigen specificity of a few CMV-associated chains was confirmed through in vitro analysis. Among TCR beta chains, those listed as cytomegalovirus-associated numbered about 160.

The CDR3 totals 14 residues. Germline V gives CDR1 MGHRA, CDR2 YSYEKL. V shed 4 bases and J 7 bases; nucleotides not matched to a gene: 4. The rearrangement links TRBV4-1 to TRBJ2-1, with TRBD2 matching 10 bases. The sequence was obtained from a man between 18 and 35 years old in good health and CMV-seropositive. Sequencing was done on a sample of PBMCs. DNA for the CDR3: TGCGCCAGCAGCCTTGGGACTAGCGAAAATGAGCAGTTCTTC. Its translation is CASSLGTSENEQFF.